Below, one TCR beta chain is given with its context. Its specificity is not known. The CDR3 contains 13 residues. The junction had 1 base not matched to a gene; V was cut back by 3 bases and J by 2 bases. Germline V gene sequence: CDR1 LNHDA, CDR2 SQIVND (reference sequence). These data originate in a study of cytomegalovirus exposure and HLA in healthy donors. General study results and limits: In vitro checks showed that a few CMV-associated chains really do target CMV antigens. The majority of TCR sequences were rare, yet some public TCRs appeared in many donors. Some TCR beta chains (over 150 of them) were listed as cytomegalovirus-associated.

Produced via immunoSEQ multiplex PCR; TCRdb's table is partial and in-frame only. Of around 220,000 clones listed, approximately 80% are singletons. What was sequenced was PBMCs. This chain uses TRBV19 with TRBJ2-7; 7 bases are shared with TRBD2. This TCR came from a woman in her twenties or thirties in good health and CMV-seropositive. The CDR3 region is CASSMRGTYEQYF. The CDR3, as DNA: TGTGCCAGTAGTATGCGGGGGACCTACGAGCAGTACTTC.